This T cell receptor (beta chain) was identified in a study of post-analysis software for immune sequencing data. For the study at large: The study covered relapsing-remitting, secondary progressive and progressive-relapsing courses of multiple sclerosis.

Concerning this clonotype itself: Its antigen is still unknown.

Trimming shortened V by 3 bases and J by 8 bases, and 11 bases separated the two germline ends. The CDR3 runs to 12 residues. cDNA libraries of TCR beta carried unique molecular identifiers. Researchers reported 520,000 or so cDNA molecules coming from around 1 to 9.1 million T cells. A single record per CDR3 protein comes from TCRdb applying MiXCR to the PCR reads. The table records roughly 800,000 distinct CDR3 sequences, around 46% of them present only once. Study-level results: Strong same-batch co-clustering of samples appeared with F measure clustering. Those with multiple sclerosis, the patient group, showed significantly lower normalized Chao1 diversity than controls. Four or five TRBV segments (TRBV5-6, TRBV5-1 and TRBV20-1 among them) occurred more frequently in patients than in controls.

This chain links TRBV5-7 with TRBJ1-2, with unresolved D. TRBV5-7 is treated as an ORF (open reading frame) with a function not yet certain. The sequence derives from a girl aged 5-17 years with multiple sclerosis. Sequences were obtained from blood. The CDR3 reads CASSWERSGYTF. The CDR3, as DNA: TGTGCCAGCAGCTGGGAACGGTCGGGCTACACCTTC.